The 17 T cell receptor beta chains below all came from one sample that was sequenced in a study of regulatory T cells in long-lasting Graves disease. Researchers made TCR beta libraries by using iRepertoire HTBI primers and running Arm-PCR on CDR3 regions. One entry per CDR3 protein, called by TCRdb with MiXCR from the multiplex PCR reads. The sample holds some 330,000 distinct CDR3 sequences, approximately 12% seen once. Sample time point: newly diagnosed GD, antithyroid drugs for less than 3 months. The TCR library was made from RNA extracted from PBMCs. In addition, the sample was reused for a study of T cells in Graves' hyperthyroidism and ophthalmopathy.

Sample: peripheral blood mononuclear cells (PBMCs), taken at new diagnosis, from a patient treated with antithyroid drugs. These receptors were collected from a woman aged 18-29 years with Graves disease.

This clonotype occurred many times. This chain uses TRBV20-1 with TRBJ2-3; perhaps TRBD1 as D (6 bases). Germline V gives CDR1 DFQATT, CDR2 SNEGSKA (reference sequence). With 5 bases removed from V and 2 bases from J, the gap between germline ends came to 20 bases. The CDR3 extends over 16 amino acids. CDR3 sequence: CSARRWQGRNTDTQYF. The DNA for the CDR3 is TGCAGTGCTCGCCGTTGGCAGGGGCGAAACACAGATACGCAGTATTTT.

The table lists this clonotype with many counts. The chain is built from TRBV3-1 and TRBJ2-3; 8 positions match TRBD1. CDR3 length equals 14 residues. Trimming cost V 4 bases and J 1 base; bases outside gene matches: 1. Germline V gene sequence: CDR1 LGHDT, CDR2 YNNKEL (reference sequence). The CDR3 loop is CASSRTGRTDTQYF. CDR3 DNA sequence: TGTGCCAGCAGCCGGACAGGGCGCACAGATACGCAGTATTTT.

This clonotype occurred many times. The chain joins TRBV24-1 to TRBJ1-5; D is unclear. CDR1 is KGHDR and CDR2 is SFDVKD in the germline V gene. This CDR3 region has 17 residues. V dropped 1 base and J dropped 0 bases, with 12 bases sitting between them. CDR3 nucleotides: TGTGCCACCAGTGATTTAGGGCCACAGATTAGCAATCAGCCCCAGCATTTT. The encoded protein is CATSDLGPQISNQPQHF.

The chain links TRBV12-5 to TRBJ2-5; TRBD2 aligns across 7 bases. The germline V gene encodes CDR1 LGHNT and CDR2 FRNRAP. The V and J ends lost 1 base and 1 base, in that order; junction bases with no gene match: 3. The CDR3 length is 15 residues. The CDR3 region has the DNA TGTGCTAGTGGTTTGGGAGCGGGGTTCCAAGAGACCCAGTACTTC. It translates to CASGLGAGFQETQYF. The whole variable domain, filled in from reference TRBV12-5 and TRBJ2-5, reads DARVTQTPRHKVTEMGQEVTMRCQPILGHNTVFWYRQTMMQGLELLAYFRNRAPLDDSGMPKDRFSAEMPDATLATLKIQPSEPRDSAVYFCASGLGAGFQETQYFGPGTRLLVL.

The sample holds many counts of this clonotype. The rearrangement uses TRBV6-1 and TRBJ1-1, with D hard to call. V was pared by 3 bases and J by 0 bases, with 5 bases between. The CDR3 consists of 13 residues. The V gene's germline CDR1 is MNHNS and CDR2 SASEGT. The CDR3 loop is CASSDSMNTEAFF. CDR3 coding DNA: TGTGCCAGCAGTGACAGCATGAACACTGAAGCTTTCTTT.

This clonotype was observed a few times. The rearrangement joins TRBV20-1 to TRBJ1-3; D gene ambiguous. CDR1 is DFQATT and CDR2 is SNEGSKA in the germline V gene (reference sequence). This CDR3 spans 13 amino acids. The V end was cut by 1 base, the J end by 2 bases, with 6 bases between. CDR3 sequence: CSARGAAGNTIYF. For the CDR3, the DNA is TGCAGTGCTAGAGGGGCAGCTGGAAACACCATATATTTT.

This clonotype was found many times. This rearrangement joins TRBV11-2 to TRBJ1-3; D possibly corresponds to TRBD1 (5 bases). Germline V gene sequence: CDR1 SGHAT, CDR2 FQNNGV. The CDR3 is 15 residues long. Trimming took 5 bases from V and 0 from J, leaving 11 bases between them. The CDR3: CASSPTGISGNTIYF. The CDR3 coding sequence is TGTGCCAGCAGCCCCACAGGAATCTCTGGAAACACCATATATTTT.

CDR3 protein: CASSRGRWEGANVLTF. DNA of the CDR3: TGTGCCAGCAGTCGGGGACGGTGGGAGGGGGCCAACGTCCTGACTTTC. J is TRBJ2-6 and V is TRBV6-1; D possibly matches TRBD1 or TRBD2 (5 bases each). The CDR3 loop spans 16 amino acids. Trimming took 5 bases from V and 4 from J, leaving 15 bases between them. Germline CDR1 is MNHNS and CDR2 is SASEGT.

This clonotype was seen at least ten times. The chain uses TRBV5-1 and TRBJ1-2, with D possibly TRBD1 on 5 matching bases. CDR1 SGHRS and CDR2 YFSETQ come from the germline V gene. This CDR3 has 16 amino acids. V gave up 4 bases and J gave up 4 bases, with 20 bases separating them. CDR3 nucleotides: TGCGCCAGCAGCGACGTGGGGCAGGGTCCTATCTATGGCTACACCTTC. Translated, it gives CASSDVGQGPIYGYTF.

Many counts were recorded for this clonotype. V is TRBV13 and J is TRBJ2-3, with D tentatively TRBD2 (5 bases). CDR1 PRHDT and CDR2 FYEKMQ come from the germline V gene (reference sequence). The CDR3 spans 17 residues. The V end was cut by 1 base, the J end by 2 bases, with 16 bases between. CDR3 nucleotide sequence: TGTGCCAGCAGCTTAGCCCGGGGTAGAGTGAACACAGATACGCAGTATTTT. Its protein is CASSLARGRVNTDTQYF.

Worth noting for this clonotype: A far larger clone is only one base removed, so a read error is likely. This chain links TRBV11-2 with TRBJ1-2; D is uncertain. Deletions cut 5 bases from V and 8 bases from J, with 12 bases between. CDR3 length: 12 amino acids. Germline CDR1 is SGHAT and CDR2 is FQNNGV. The CDR3, as DNA: TGTGCCAGCAGCCCCAGGTTGGGAGGCTACACCTTC. The encoded protein is CASSPRLGGYTF.

This clonotype appeared many times. The chain couples TRBV9 to TRBJ1-3, with D hard to call. The CDR3 is 13 amino acids. The germline gives CDR1 SGDLS, CDR2 YYNGEE. V was clipped by 4 bases and J by 6 bases, with 11 bases between them. Written as DNA, the CDR3 is TGTGCCAGCAGCACCCAGCGCGCAAACACCATATATTTT. Encoded protein: CASSTQRANTIYF.

In this sample, this clonotype turned up many times. The chain uses TRBV15 and TRBJ1-5; D is uncertain. The CDR3 sequence is 14 residues long. From germline, CDR1 is LNHNV and CDR2 YYDKDF (reference sequence). V was trimmed by 1 base and J by 4 bases, leaving 8 bases between them. CDR3 sequence reads: CATSRVQTNQPQHF. Written as DNA, the CDR3 is TGTGCCACCAGCAGAGTACAAACTAATCAGCCCCAGCATTTT.

At least ten counts were recorded for this clonotype. The chain couples TRBV5-6 to TRBJ2-2; 9 bases align to TRBD1. The CDR3 is 17 residues long. Germline CDR1 SGHDT, CDR2 YYEEEE. Germline trimming cut 0 bases from V and 5 bases from J; bases unmatched to any gene: 8. The CDR3 sequence: CASSLAGGTGLTGELFF. The CDR3 region has the DNA TGTGCCAGCAGCTTGGCCGGAGGGACAGGGCTAACCGGGGAGCTGTTTTTT.

This clonotype was recorded at least ten times. V gene TRBV10-3 combines with J gene TRBJ2-7; D unresolved. Germline V gene lookup returns CDR1 ENHRY and CDR2 SYGVKD. This CDR3 spans 14 amino acids. The V end lost 2 bases, the J end lost 6 bases, and 14 bases lay between the germline ends. The CDR3 is CAISEARPPSEQYF. CDR3 DNA: TGTGCCATCAGTGAGGCCCGGCCTCCAAGCGAGCAGTACTTC.

CDR3 bases: TGCAGTGCTAGAGAAACCGACGCTAATGAAAAACTGTTTTTT. This sequence encodes CSARETDANEKLFF. The chain is built from TRBV20-1 and TRBJ1-4, with D unclear. Trimming took 0 bases from V and 3 from J, leaving 8 bases between them. Germline assignment: CDR1 DFQATT and CDR2 SNEGSKA (reference sequence). CDR3 size: 14 residues.

This clonotype was observed a handful of times. V is TRBV20-1 and J is TRBJ2-1, with 13 nucleotides matching TRBD2. The V gene's germline CDR1 is DFQATT and CDR2 SNEGSKA (reference sequence). The trim removed 3 bases at V and 10 bases at J, leaving 6 bases unmatched. The CDR3 is made up of 14 amino acids. The CDR3 DNA follows: TGCAGTGCTAGGAGACTAGCGGGAGGTGGGGAGCAGTTCTTC. Translated: CSARRLAGGGEQFF.